The 26 T cell receptor beta chains below all came from one sample that was sequenced in a study of blood T cell repertoires in COVID-19. The assay was immunoSEQ multiplex PCR, and TCRdb's table has in-frame clones only and misses some. The sample includes 150,000 to 200,000 clones, 65% to 85% seen only once; the top ten take roughly 17%. The specimen was peripheral blood. The receptors here all came from a man aged 60 to 75 with active or convalescent COVID-19.

This clone showed up just once. In nucleotides, the CDR3 is TGTGCCAGCAGTTTGAGGGGGAGTCAGCCCCAGCATTTT. This encodes CASSLRGSQPQHF. This sequence joins TRBV27 and TRBJ1-5; D is possibly TRBD1 (6 bases). Deletions cut 3 bases from V and 6 bases from J, with 9 bases between. The CDR3 runs 13 residues. CDR1 MNHEY and CDR2 SMNVEV come from the germline V gene (reference sequence).

Only a few counts were recorded for this clone. The chain couples TRBV20-1 to TRBJ2-7; the D gene is possibly TRBD1 (5 bases). Germline V gives CDR1 DFQATT, CDR2 SNEGSKA (reference sequence). This CDR3 has 13 amino acids. Between the trimmed V and J ends, which lost 3 bases and 6 bases, there was a span of 15 bases. The CDR3 DNA reads as TGCAGTGCTAGTGCAGGGCAAATCGGCGAGCAGTACTTC. It encodes CSASAGQIGEQYF.

The CDR3 protein is CASSLPGYEQYF. The CDR3 DNA follows: TGCGCCAGCAGCTTGCCGGGGTACGAGCAGTACTTC. The J gene is TRBJ2-7, the V gene TRBV5-1, with D possibly being TRBD2 (5 bases). Germline-derived CDR1 and CDR2 are SGHRS and YFSETQ. The CDR3 runs 12 residues. Trimming removed 1 base from V and 4 bases from J, with 6 bases in between.

This chain links TRBV4-2 with TRBJ1-3, with D tentatively TRBD1 (5 bases). The CDR3 sequence is 16 residues long. V gave up 0 bases and J gave up 6 bases, with 15 bases separating them. Germline CDR1 and CDR2: LGHNA and YNFKEQ. The CDR3, as DNA: TGTGCCAGCAGCCAAGATCAGGCAGGGATAGAAAACACCATATATTTT. Translating gives CASSQDQAGIENTIYF.

The V call is TRBV10-3, the J call TRBJ2-3; D gene ambiguous. V was clipped by 3 bases and J by 5 bases, with 9 bases between them. This CDR3 region has 13 residues. Germline values: CDR1 ENHRY, CDR2 SYGVKD. This CDR3 is CAISDSPVDTQYF. The CDR3 DNA reads as TGTGCCATCAGTGATTCACCGGTAGATACGCAGTATTTT.

The CDR3 DNA sequence: TGTGCCAGCAGCCCCCGTACGACAGGGGTGGGCTCTGGGGCCAACGTCCTGACTTTC. Its protein product is CASSPRTTGVGSGANVLTF. The chain is built from TRBV7-2 and TRBJ2-6, with 8 bases matching TRBD1. Germline trimming cut 5 bases from V and 0 bases from J; bases unmatched to any gene: 12. CDR1 and CDR2 (germline): SGHTA, FQGNSA. The CDR3 loop spans 19 amino acids.

V and J are TRBV28 and TRBJ2-3, with D possibly being TRBD2 (5 bases). Germline V CDR1 and CDR2: MDHEN, SYDVKM. The CDR3 totals 14 residues. Trimming stripped 10 bases from V and 3 bases from J, with 17 bases between. CDR3 in amino acids: CATVKSGRTDTQYF. The CDR3 region has the DNA TGTGCCACAGTTAAAAGTGGGAGAACAGATACGCAGTATTTT.

The chain has TRBV28 and TRBJ1-1, with 10 bases that match TRBD1. Losses at the gene ends were 6 bases for V and 0 bases for J; bases not matched to a gene: 13. CDR3 size: 18 residues. The germline V gene encodes CDR1 MDHEN and CDR2 SYDVKM. The CDR3 loop reads CASRSRQGAYAMNTEAFF. DNA for the CDR3: TGTGCCAGCAGATCCCGACAGGGGGCCTACGCCATGAACACTGAAGCTTTCTTT.

The V call is TRBV28, the J call TRBJ2-5; a possible D gene is TRBD2 (6 bases). The CDR3 loop spans 13 amino acids. The ends were cut back, 7 bases at V and 5 bases at J, with 14 bases in the middle. Looked up from germline, CDR1 is MDHEN and CDR2 is SYDVKM. As DNA, the CDR3 is TGTGCCAGCACCCCGGGGAGGAGGGAGACCCAGTACTTC. Translation: CASTPGRRETQYF.

There are many counts of this clone. The chain employs TRBV28 and TRBJ2-4; D is possibly TRBD2 (6 bases). The germline gives CDR1 MDHEN, CDR2 SYDVKM. The CDR3 extends over 14 amino acids. With 5 bases removed from V and 6 bases from J, the gap between germline ends came to 14 bases. The CDR3 is CASSPEGTRNIQYF. CDR3 in DNA: TGTGCCAGCAGTCCGGAGGGTACCAGAAACATTCAGTACTTC.

J is TRBJ2-7 and V is TRBV7-9; tentatively, D is TRBD2 (5 bases). V lost 0 bases and J lost 0, with 12 bases in between. CDR1 is SEHNR and CDR2 is FQNEAQ in the germline V gene (reference sequence). The CDR3 is 16 amino acids. In DNA form, the CDR3 reads TGTGCCAGCAGCTTAGCAAATGGTGGGAGCTCCTACGAGCAGTACTTC. Translation gives CASSLANGGSSYEQYF. The whole variable domain, filled in from reference TRBV7-9 and TRBJ2-7, reads DTGVSQNPRHKITKRGQNVTFRCDPISEHNRLYWYRQTLGQGPEFLTYFQNEAQLEKSRLLSDRFSAERPKGSFSTLEIQRTEQGDSAMYLCASSLANGGSSYEQYFGPGTRLTVT.

The chain employs TRBV3-1 (or the pseudogene TRBV3-2) and TRBJ2-3; 14 positions match TRBD2. This CDR3 region has 17 residues. V dropped 4 bases and J dropped 4; count of bases not matched to a gene: 7. Germline lookup yields CDR1 LGHDT and CDR2 YNNKEL (reference sequence). The CDR3 reads CASSRSGTSGSSDTQYF. The CDR3 region has the DNA TGTGCCAGCAGCCGATCTGGGACTAGCGGGAGCTCAGATACGCAGTATTTT.

This clone appeared a single time. The chain recombines TRBV27 with TRBJ2-2; 7 bases map to TRBD2. The CDR3 has 15 residues. Germline V lookup: CDR1 MNHEY, CDR2 SMNVEV (reference sequence). V trimming: 8 bases; J trimming: 1 base; junction bases outside the gene matches: 7. The CDR3 region is CASRRGGGNTGELFF. CDR3 in DNA: TGTGCCAGCCGCCGGGGCGGGGGGAACACCGGGGAGCTGTTTTTT.

The chain carries TRBV5-1 and TRBJ2-1, with 11 bases matching TRBD2. Trimming removed 2 bases from V and 0 bases from J; junction bases left unmatched: 4. This CDR3 is built from 17 residues. CDR1 and CDR2 from the germline V gene are SGHRS and YFSETQ. CDR3 bases: TGCGCCAGCAGCTTTCGGACTAGCGGGCTCTCCTACAATGAGCAGTTCTTC. Amino acids: CASSFRTSGLSYNEQFF.

This clone appeared once. The chain carries TRBV3-1 (or the pseudogene TRBV3-2) and TRBJ1-3, with a weak D call TRBD1 (5 bases). Per germline, CDR1 LGHDT and CDR2 YNNKEL (reference sequence). CDR3 length equals 14 residues. Trimming took off 6 bases at V and 6 bases at J, with 15 bases between the two ends. The CDR3 nucleotides are TGTGCCAGCAGTAGGGGCGGTCAGGAAAACACCATATATTTT. Translation: CASSRGGQENTIYF.

The chain combines TRBV5-1 with TRBJ1-3; D is perhaps TRBD1 (6 bases). Germline V gives CDR1 SGHRS, CDR2 YFSETQ. V lost 0 bases and J 1 base, leaving 14 bases between the germline ends. The CDR3 spans 17 residues. The CDR3 loop reads CASSLAMPGESGNTIYF. The CDR3 nucleotides read TGCGCCAGCAGCTTGGCCATGCCAGGGGAATCTGGAAACACCATATATTTT.

The chain couples TRBV4-1 to TRBJ1-5; perhaps TRBD1 as D (5 bases). This CDR3 contains 15 residues. Germline-derived CDR1 and CDR2 are MGHRA and YSYEKL. V was cut by 4 bases and J by 0 bases, with 10 bases left in between. CDR3 residues: CASSRKGDSNQPQHF. CDR3 in DNA: TGCGCCAGCAGCCGGAAAGGGGATAGCAATCAGCCCCAGCATTTT.

This chain uses TRBV19 with TRBJ1-5; D gene unclear. V lost 5 bases and J 4 bases, leaving 12 bases between the germline ends. Germline V lookup: CDR1 LNHDA, CDR2 SQIVND (reference sequence). There are 14 residues in the CDR3. CDR3 protein: CASSRPGQNQPQHF. CDR3 coding DNA: TGTGCCAGTAGTCGACCGGGTCAAAATCAGCCCCAGCATTTT.

The genes are TRBV5-1 and TRBJ1-4; the match to TRBD1 covers 8 bases. Germline assignment: CDR1 SGHRS and CDR2 YFSETQ. The V segment lost 0 bases and the J segment 7 bases; nucleotides outside the gene matches: 2. The CDR3 runs 14 residues. The CDR3 is CASSLGTGSEKLFF. The CDR3 region has the DNA TGCGCCAGCAGCTTGGGGACAGGGAGTGAAAAACTGTTTTTT.

CDR3 sequence (DNA): TGTGCCAGCATCGTCCGGGGGTTATGGTACAACTATGGCTACACCTTC. Translating gives CASIVRGLWYNYGYTF. The chain joins TRBV6-7 to TRBJ1-2, with a weak D call TRBD1 (5 bases). TRBV6-7 is an ORF, and what it does is uncertain. The CDR3 extends over 16 amino acids. Between the trimmed V and J ends, which lost 7 bases and 2 bases, there was a span of 20 bases.

This clone appeared a single time. This chain links TRBV24-1 with TRBJ2-1; 14 bases are shared with TRBD2. The trim removed 3 bases at V and 2 bases at J, leaving 8 bases unmatched. The CDR3 extends over 19 amino acids. Per germline, CDR1 KGHDR and CDR2 SFDVKD. The CDR3 region is CATSDPLGTSGSTYNEQFF. In DNA form, the CDR3 reads TGTGCCACCAGTGATCCCTTGGGGACTAGCGGGAGCACCTACAATGAGCAGTTCTTC.

This chain joins TRBV7-2 and TRBJ2-1; the D is unclear. V was clipped by 4 bases and J by 5 bases, with 12 bases between them. The CDR3 covers 14 residues. Germline V gives CDR1 SGHTA, CDR2 FQGNSA. Written as DNA, the CDR3 is TGTGCCAGCAGCTCCCAGACGCAGGACAATGAGCAGTTCTTC. Translating gives CASSSQTQDNEQFF.

The chain joins TRBV5-4 to TRBJ1-1; D is possibly TRBD1 (5 bases). Germline assignment: CDR1 SGHNT and CDR2 YYREEE (reference sequence). V was cut by 0 bases and J by 0 bases, with 15 bases left in between. The CDR3 sequence is 17 residues long. The CDR3, as DNA: TGTGCCAGCAGCTTGGGGCCCGACAGAGCCTTGAACACTGAAGCTTTCTTT. Translated: CASSLGPDRALNTEAFF.

The CDR3 is CAGEQGNTEAFF. CDR3 sequence (DNA): TGCGCCGGGGAACAGGGGAACACTGAAGCTTTCTTT. This chain joins TRBV5-1 and TRBJ1-1; D perhaps matches TRBD1 (6 bases). The germline CDR1 and CDR2 sequences are SGHRS and YFSETQ. The CDR3 extends over 12 amino acids. Trimming removed 10 bases from V and 1 base from J, with 11 bases in between.

This chain joins TRBV6-2 or TRBV6-3 and TRBJ1-1; D gene uncertain. Germline assignment: CDR1 MNHEY and CDR2 SVGEGT. This CDR3 comprises 13 residues. V gave up 2 bases and J gave up 0 bases, with 4 bases separating them. The CDR3 coding sequence is TGTGCCAGCAGTTACACAATGAACACTGAAGCTTTCTTT. This encodes CASSYTMNTEAFF.

This chain links TRBV5-6 with TRBJ2-1; 10 nucleotides align to TRBD2. V was clipped by 4 bases and J by 7 bases; unmatched bases: 8. The CDR3 spans 15 residues. From germline, CDR1 is SGHDT and CDR2 YYEEEE. The CDR3 region is CASSLPGLARNEQFF. CDR3 sequence (DNA): TGTGCCAGCAGCCTACCGGGACTAGCGAGGAATGAGCAGTTCTTC.